The 31 T cell receptor beta chains below all came from one sample that was sequenced in a study of control samples from healthy donors and cancer patients. This table comes from immunoSEQ multiplex PCR, and its TCRdb copy is limited to in-frame clones, with some not included. The profile shows 80,000 or so clones, 85% to 95% of them singletons. The source material was blood. The receptors come from a woman aged 40 to 55 in good health.

This chain links TRBV13 with TRBJ1-1; 7 bases are a match to TRBD1. The CDR3 extends over 14 amino acids. Germline V gene lookup returns CDR1 PRHDT and CDR2 FYEKMQ (reference sequence). The V segment lost 3 bases and the J segment 5 bases; nucleotides outside the gene matches: 6. Here the CDR3 reads CASSFDREYTEAFF. The DNA of the CDR3 is TGTGCCAGCAGCTTCGACAGGGAGTATACTGAAGCTTTCTTT.

The genes are TRBV12-3 or TRBV12-4 and TRBJ1-2, with D perhaps matching TRBD1 (5 bases). Trimming took 5 bases from V and 4 from J, leaving 11 bases between them. The CDR3 contains 13 residues. CDR3 nucleotides: TGTGCCAGCAGTCAACAGGAGAGCTATGGCTACACCTTC. This codes for CASSQQESYGYTF.

The chain has TRBV11-3 and TRBJ2-2; maybe TRBD1 (5 bases). V was shortened by 1 base and J by 0 bases, with 9 bases between the two germline ends. This CDR3 has 16 amino acids. Per the germline V gene, CDR1 is SGHNT and CDR2 is YENEEA. In DNA, the CDR3 is TGTGCCAGCAGCTTAGTTCAGGGTACGAACACCGGGGAGCTGTTTTTT. Its translation: CASSLVQGTNTGELFF.

V gene TRBV12-5 combines with J gene TRBJ2-6; no firm D call. Germline V gene lookup returns CDR1 LGHNT and CDR2 FRNRAP. V lost 3 bases and J lost 0, with 9 bases in between. The CDR3 totals 16 residues. The CDR3 sequence is CASGFIFRSGANVLTF. DNA of the CDR3: TGTGCTAGTGGTTTCATTTTTCGCTCTGGGGCCAACGTCCTGACTTTC. Combining the CDR3 with reference TRBV12-5 and TRBJ2-6 gives the whole variable domain DARVTQTPRHKVTEMGQEVTMRCQPILGHNTVFWYRQTMMQGLELLAYFRNRAPLDDSGMPKDRFSAEMPDATLATLKIQPSEPRDSAVYFCASGFIFRSGANVLTFGAGSRLTVL.

The chain is built from TRBV4-3 and TRBJ2-7, with unresolved D. Trimming cost V 0 bases and J 5 bases, with 11 bases left between them. The CDR3 has 14 residues. Germline V CDR1 and CDR2: LGHNA, YSLEER. CDR3: CASSQDTDRDEQYF. DNA for the CDR3: TGCGCCAGCAGCCAAGATACGGACCGGGACGAGCAGTACTTC.

The CDR3 spells CASNPWGSYSYNSPLHF. The CDR3 nucleotides read TGTGCCAGCAACCCGTGGGGGAGTTACTCCTATAATTCACCCCTCCACTTT. The V call is TRBV5-6, the J call TRBJ1-6; the D gene is possibly TRBD1 (5 bases). The CDR3 covers 17 residues. Germline V gives CDR1 SGHDT, CDR2 YYEEEE. V lost 6 bases and J 0 bases, leaving 16 bases between the germline ends. Using reference TRBV5-6 and TRBJ1-6 for the parts outside the CDR3, the full variable domain is DAGVTQSPTHLIKTRGQQVTLRCSPKSGHDTVSWYQQALGQGPQFIFQYYEEEERQRGNFPDRFSGHQFPNYSSELNVNALLLGDSALYLCASNPWGSYSYNSPLHFGNGTRLTVT.

This clone occurred once. The CDR3 bases are TGTGCCAGCAGTATAACGGAGTCACCCCTCCACTTT. Its protein product is CASSITESPLHF. The chain combines TRBV25-1 with TRBJ1-6, with D unresolved. This CDR3 has 12 amino acids. Germline-derived CDR1 and CDR2 are MGHDK and SYGVNS. The V gene lost 5 bases and the J gene lost 10 bases, with 9 bases spanning the gap.

This rearrangement joins TRBV29-1 to TRBJ1-2; no firm D call. V dropped 6 bases and J dropped 6 bases, with 14 bases sitting between them. Per the germline V gene, CDR1 is SQVTM and CDR2 is ANQGSEA. The CDR3 consists of 12 residues. CDR3 sequence (DNA): TGCAGCGTCCTCCGCCCCGATCATGGCTACACCTTC. This sequence encodes CSVLRPDHGYTF. The full variable domain, its missing parts supplied by reference TRBV29-1 and TRBJ1-2, is SAVISQKPSRDICQRGTSLTIQCQVDSQVTMMFWYRQQPGQSLTLIATANQGSEATYESGFVIDKFPISRPNLTFSTLTVSNMSPEDSSIYLCSVLRPDHGYTFGSGTRLTVV.

The rearrangement uses TRBV5-4 and TRBJ1-2; possible D gene TRBD1, 5 bases. Germline loops: CDR1 SGHNT, CDR2 YYREEE (reference sequence). CDR3 length: 15 residues. Trimming cost V 7 bases and J 4 bases, with 20 bases left between them. The CDR3 is CASGFGRPQGYGYTF. Here the CDR3 DNA reads TGTGCCAGCGGATTCGGACGGCCTCAGGGCTATGGCTACACCTTC. Drawing the rest from reference TRBV5-4 and TRBJ1-2, the complete variable domain is ETGVTQSPTHLIKTRGQQVTLRCSSQSGHNTVSWYQQALGQGPQFIFQYYREEENGRGNFPPRFSGLQFPNYSSELNVNALELDDSALYLCASGFGRPQGYGYTFGSGTRLTVV.

This clone was seen a single time. This chain joins TRBV7-6 and TRBJ2-1, with 8 bases fitting TRBD2. Germline V gives CDR1 SGHVS, CDR2 FNYEAQ. This CDR3 comprises 15 residues. The junction had 7 bases not matched to a gene; V was cut back by 3 bases and J by 6 bases. The CDR3 sequence: CASSLLSGAGNEQFF. CDR3 DNA sequence: TGTGCCAGCAGCTTGCTTAGCGGGGCGGGCAATGAGCAGTTCTTC.

On this clone itself: Additional DNA sequences in this sample encode the identical CDR3. V is TRBV9 and J is TRBJ1-1; no reliable D call. Germline V lookup: CDR1 SGDLS, CDR2 YYNGEE. V was cut by 0 bases and J by 1 base, with 4 bases left in between. This CDR3 is 13 amino acids long. In nucleotides, the CDR3 is TGTGCCAGCAGCGTAGATAGGAACACTGAAGCTTTCTTT. This encodes CASSVDRNTEAFF.

The V call is TRBV5-1, the J call TRBJ2-2; 7 bases agree with TRBD2. The CDR3 has 16 amino acids. With V trimmed by 2 bases and J by 1 base, 5 bases remained unmatched. The germline CDR1 and CDR2 sequences are SGHRS and YFSETQ. The CDR3 nucleotides are TGCGCCAGCAGCTTAACGGCGGGAGTGAACACCGGGGAGCTGTTTTTT. Its translation is CASSLTAGVNTGELFF.

The V call is TRBV7-6, the J call TRBJ2-3, with D uncertain. Deletions cut 4 bases from V and 0 bases from J, with 11 bases between. CDR1 and CDR2 from the germline V gene are SGHVS and FNYEAQ. The CDR3 spans 15 residues. The CDR3 bases are TGTGCCAGCAGCTCGCAAGTGGGGAGCACAGATACGCAGTATTTT. Protein sequence: CASSSQVGSTDTQYF.

The table lists this clone with a few counts. The chain uses TRBV11-2 and TRBJ1-2; D unclear. The CDR3 consists of 13 residues. Germline assignment: CDR1 SGHAT and CDR2 FQNNGV. V lost 4 bases to trimming and J lost 4 bases, with 10 bases between them. The CDR3 is CASSSLLRYGYTF. The CDR3 DNA reads TGTGCCAGCAGCTCCCTCTTGCGCTATGGCTACACCTTC.

J is TRBJ2-1 and V is TRBV4-1; the match to TRBD2 covers 8 bases. With 3 bases clipped from V and 4 bases from J, the junction kept 5 bases outside the gene matches. The CDR3 is made up of 15 amino acids. The germline V gene has CDR1 MGHRA and CDR2 YSYEKL. The CDR3 reads CASSQDGGAYNEQFF. CDR3 bases: TGCGCCAGCAGCCAGGACGGGGGGGCTTACAATGAGCAGTTCTTC.

The chain joins TRBV27 to TRBJ2-2; D is tentatively TRBD1 or TRBD2 (5 bases each). In germline, CDR1 is MNHEY, CDR2 SMNVEV (reference sequence). The V and J ends lost 5 bases and 6 bases respectively, with 19 bases between them. The CDR3 has 16 amino acids. This chain's CDR3 is CASSPIWDGAPGELFF. The CDR3 coding sequence is TGTGCCAGCAGTCCAATCTGGGACGGCGCCCCCGGGGAGCTGTTTTTT.

This clone was recorded a few times. V gene TRBV7-9 combines with J gene TRBJ2-7; D gene unclear. The CDR3 runs to 13 residues. CDR1 SEHNR and CDR2 FQNEAQ come from the germline V gene (reference sequence). The germline V and J ends were trimmed by 1 base and 0 bases, with 4 bases remaining between them. The CDR3 spells CASSLGVSYEQYF. The CDR3 DNA follows: TGTGCCAGCAGCTTAGGGGTCTCCTACGAGCAGTACTTC. Full variable domain (rest looked up from reference TRBV7-9 and TRBJ2-7): DTGVSQNPRHKITKRGQNVTFRCDPISEHNRLYWYRQTLGQGPEFLTYFQNEAQLEKSRLLSDRFSAERPKGSFSTLEIQRTEQGDSAMYLCASSLGVSYEQYFGPGTRLTVT.

The genes are TRBV11-3 and TRBJ1-1, with TRBD1 as a possible D gene (6 bases). Germline CDR1 and CDR2: SGHNT and YENEEA. This CDR3 has 13 residues. V was trimmed by 4 bases and J by 1 base, leaving 7 bases between them. CDR3 DNA: TGTGCCAGCAGCTGGGGGCAGAACACTGAAGCTTTCTTT. Amino acids: CASSWGQNTEAFF.

The CDR3 sequence: CASSSSDRFFTEQFF. DNA for the CDR3: TGCGCCAGCAGCTCCTCCGACAGGTTTTTCACCGAGCAGTTCTTC. J is TRBJ2-1 and V is TRBV5-1; tentatively, D is TRBD1 (6 bases). Per germline, CDR1 SGHRS and CDR2 YFSETQ. Trimming pared 3 bases from V and 10 bases from J, leaving 20 bases between. The CDR3 runs to 15 residues.

The chain recombines TRBV27 with TRBJ2-3; TRBD2 agrees at 12 bases. CDR1 is MNHEY, CDR2 SMNVEV, per germline (reference sequence). This CDR3 has 20 amino acids. V lost 5 bases and J lost 3; bases outside the gene matches: 18. The chain's CDR3 is CASSLPTYNPTSGRTDTQYF. The CDR3 bases are TGTGCCAGCAGTCTACCGACATATAACCCGACTAGCGGGAGAACAGATACGCAGTATTTT.

This rearrangement joins TRBV25-1 to TRBJ1-2; 9 bases fit TRBD1. V lost 2 bases and J lost 1; bases outside the gene matches: 5. The CDR3 length is 16 residues. The germline V gene encodes CDR1 MGHDK and CDR2 SYGVNS. The chain's CDR3 is CASSEPTGGGNYGYTF. DNA of the CDR3: TGTGCCAGCAGTGAACCCACAGGGGGCGGTAACTATGGCTACACCTTC.

V gene TRBV29-1 combines with J gene TRBJ2-3, with TRBD2 as a possible D gene (5 bases). The germline V gene has CDR1 SQVTM and CDR2 ANQGSEA. This CDR3 region has 16 residues. The V and J ends lost 0 bases and 4 bases respectively, with 17 bases between them. The CDR3 loop is CSVEDRTGKVPDTQYF. CDR3 DNA: TGCAGCGTTGAAGATAGGACCGGGAAAGTCCCAGATACGCAGTATTTT.

This rearrangement joins TRBV7-2 to TRBJ1-1, with D perhaps TRBD1 (5 bases). Germline CDR1 and CDR2: SGHTA and FQGNSA. The CDR3 is 13 amino acids. Between the trimmed V and J ends, which lost 2 bases and 7 bases, there was a span of 11 bases. The CDR3 spells CASSLTPRDEAFF. The DNA for the CDR3 is TGTGCCAGCAGCTTAACCCCCAGGGATGAAGCTTTCTTT.

The rearrangement joins TRBV11-2 to TRBJ2-4, with no clear D. The CDR3 is 12 amino acids. The germline V and J ends were trimmed by 5 bases and 5 bases, with 7 bases remaining between them. Germline V gene lookup returns CDR1 SGHAT and CDR2 FQNNGV. For the CDR3, the DNA is TGTGCCAGCAGCCCGCTGGAAAACATTCAGTACTTC. It is translated as CASSPLENIQYF.

J is TRBJ1-5 and V is TRBV6-5; TRBD1 matches at 9 bases. Trimming took 8 bases from V and 9 from J; bases not matched to a gene: 8. Germline V gives CDR1 MNHEY, CDR2 SVGAGI. This CDR3 has 13 amino acids. The CDR3 nucleotides are TGTGCCAGCGGAGACAGGGGGTTTCCGCCCCAGCATTTT. Protein product: CASGDRGFPPQHF.

The chain employs TRBV24-1 and TRBJ2-3; TRBD2 matches 11 bases. The V gene's germline CDR1 is KGHDR and CDR2 SFDVKD. The CDR3 is made up of 15 amino acids. The ends lost 4 bases at V and 5 bases at J; junction bases unmatched: 4. The CDR3 protein is CATSDLGTSGDTQYF. The CDR3 DNA sequence: TGTGCCACCAGTGACTTAGGGACTAGCGGAGATACGCAGTATTTT.

V and J are TRBV3-1 (or the pseudogene TRBV3-2) and TRBJ2-7, with D perhaps matching TRBD1 or TRBD2 (6 bases each). In germline, CDR1 is LGHDT, CDR2 YNNKEL (reference sequence). Trimming removed 1 base at V and 8 bases at J, with 12 bases between. This CDR3 spans 13 amino acids. As DNA, the CDR3 is TGTGCCAGCAGCCAAGGGAGGGGGAACCAGCAGTACTTC. It translates to CASSQGRGNQQYF.

This chain uses TRBV6-1 with TRBJ2-3; 8 positions match TRBD1. Losses at the gene ends were 0 bases for V and 4 bases for J; bases not matched to a gene: 3. The CDR3 length is 15 residues. Germline V gene lookup returns CDR1 MNHNS and CDR2 SASEGT. The CDR3 protein is CASSEAPGGADTQYF. In nucleotides, the CDR3 is TGTGCCAGCAGTGAAGCGCCAGGGGGCGCAGATACGCAGTATTTT.

The rearrangement uses TRBV3-1 (or the pseudogene TRBV3-2) and TRBJ2-2, with D possibly TRBD1 on 6 matching bases. Trimming removed 8 bases at V and 3 bases at J, with 13 bases between. This CDR3 contains 14 residues. Germline V gene sequence: CDR1 LGHDT, CDR2 YNNKEL (reference sequence). CDR3 amino acids: CASWGRGDTGELFF. For the CDR3, the DNA is TGTGCCAGCTGGGGCAGGGGAGACACCGGGGAGCTGTTTTTT.

V and J are TRBV6-5 and TRBJ1-6; D unresolved. The V gene's germline CDR1 is MNHEY and CDR2 SVGAGI. CDR3 length: 13 residues. The ends were cut back, 3 bases at V and 10 bases at J, with 10 bases in the middle. CDR3 nucleotides: TGTGCCAGCAGTTATGTGTCCGAATCACCCCTCCACTTT. Encoded protein: CASSYVSESPLHF.

In its sample, this clone was seen once. This sequence joins TRBV27 and TRBJ1-4, with D tentatively TRBD1 (5 bases). The CDR3 is made up of 14 amino acids. V was cut by 5 bases and J by 2 bases, with 9 bases left in between. Germline V lookup: CDR1 MNHEY, CDR2 SMNVEV (reference sequence). Written as DNA, the CDR3 is TGTGCCAGCAGTCACGAGGGGACTAATGAAAAACTGTTTTTT. It codes for CASSHEGTNEKLFF.